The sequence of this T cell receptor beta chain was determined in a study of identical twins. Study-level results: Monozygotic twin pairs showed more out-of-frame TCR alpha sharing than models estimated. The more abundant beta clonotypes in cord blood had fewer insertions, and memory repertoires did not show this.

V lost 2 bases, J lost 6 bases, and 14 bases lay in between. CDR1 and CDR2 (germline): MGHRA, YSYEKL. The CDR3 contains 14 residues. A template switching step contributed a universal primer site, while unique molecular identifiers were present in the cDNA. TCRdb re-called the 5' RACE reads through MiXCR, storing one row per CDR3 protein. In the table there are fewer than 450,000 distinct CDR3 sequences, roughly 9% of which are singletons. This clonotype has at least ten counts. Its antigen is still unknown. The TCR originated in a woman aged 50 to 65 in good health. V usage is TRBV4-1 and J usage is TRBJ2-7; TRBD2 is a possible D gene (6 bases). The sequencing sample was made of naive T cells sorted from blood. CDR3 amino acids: CASSQLKTSGEQYF. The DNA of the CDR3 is TGCGCCAGCAGCCAACTGAAGACTAGTGGCGAGCAGTACTTC.